A selection of T cell receptor beta chains follows, all from one sample in a study of blood T cells in healthy people across ages. TCRdb fed the 5' RACE reads into MiXCR, producing one record per CDR3 protein. The table has around 500,000 distinct CDR3 sequences, roughly a quarter seen once; the top ten hold approximately 4%. The sample also formed part of further work on T cells of mothers and their children.

The sequencing input was blood. Receptors were obtained from a boy under 10 years old in good health. Each CDR3 is given with its conserved first and last residue. A D gene is named only where the DNA matches it firmly. Size is omitted from some rows. Given values are once, few, many or a class for expanded clones.

D gene: TRBD2
clone size: .
V gene: TRBV9
J gene: TRBJ2-1
CDR3 protein: CASSAQISSGRPHYEQFF
CDR3 DNA: TGTGCCAGCAGCGCCCAAATTTCTAGCGGGAGGCCCCACTATGAGCAGTTCTTC

D gene: TRBD1
clone size: few
V gene: TRBV7-2
J gene: TRBJ2-5
CDR3 protein: CASSRDRDQETQYF
CDR3 DNA: TGTGCCAGCAGCAGAGACAGGGACCAAGAGACCCAGTACTTC

D gene: TRBD2
clone size: .
V gene: TRBV9
J gene: TRBJ2-7
CDR3 protein: CASSGRGTSGTNEQYF
CDR3 DNA: TGTGCCAGCAGCGGGCGGGGGACTAGCGGGACCAACGAGCAGTACTTC

D gene: .
clone size: many
V gene: TRBV29-1
J gene: TRBJ1-2
CDR3 protein: CSVEGLTLNYGYTF
CDR3 DNA: TGCAGCGTTGAAGGTCTGACACTTAACTATGGCTACACCTTC

D gene: .
clone size: .
V gene: TRBV13
J gene: TRBJ1-1
CDR3 protein: CASSWTDGGDTEAFF
CDR3 DNA: TGTGCCAGCAGCTGGACGGACGGGGGAGACACTGAAGCTTTCTTT

D gene: .
clone size: many
V gene: TRBV20-1
J gene: TRBJ1-5
CDR3 protein: CSARVLGDSNQPQHF
CDR3 DNA: TGCAGTGCTAGAGTCCTGGGGGATAGCAATCAGCCCCAGCATTTT

D gene: TRBD2
clone size: .
V gene: TRBV13
J gene: TRBJ2-1
CDR3 protein: CASSQAGGSNEQFF
CDR3 DNA: TGTGCCAGCAGCCAAGCGGGAGGGAGCAATGAGCAGTTCTTC

D gene: .
clone size: few
V gene: TRBV20-1
J gene: TRBJ2-7
CDR3 protein: CSARSSSHYEQYF
CDR3 DNA: TGCAGTGCTAGAAGCTCTAGTCACTACGAGCAGTACTTC

D gene: TRBD2
clone size: .
V gene: TRBV4-1
J gene: TRBJ2-5
CDR3 protein: CASSQRLAGVQETQYF
CDR3 DNA: TGCGCCAGCAGCCAGCGACTAGCGGGGGTCCAAGAGACCCAGTACTTC

D gene: .
clone size: few
V gene: TRBV25-1
J gene: TRBJ2-1
CDR3 protein: CASSERSRDEQFF
CDR3 DNA: TGTGCCAGCAGTGAACGGTCAAGGGATGAGCAGTTCTTC

D gene: .
clone size: .
V gene: TRBV3-1
J gene: TRBJ2-7
CDR3 protein: CASSQRGTENEQYF
CDR3 DNA: TGTGCCAGCAGCCAAAGGGGGACGGAGAACGAGCAGTACTTC

D gene: .
clone size: .
V gene: TRBV6-5
J gene: TRBJ1-3
CDR3 protein: CASTSAGNTIYF
CDR3 DNA: TGTGCCAGCACCTCAGCTGGAAACACCATATATTTT

D gene: TRBD2
clone size: few
V gene: TRBV20-1
J gene: TRBJ2-1
CDR3 protein: CSAKSGRAINEQFF
CDR3 DNA: TGCAGTGCCAAGAGCGGGAGGGCGATCAATGAGCAGTTCTTC

D gene: .
clone size: few
V gene: TRBV7-2
J gene: TRBJ2-2
CDR3 protein: CASSSSYPGELFF
CDR3 DNA: TGTGCCAGCAGTTCTAGTTACCCCGGGGAGCTGTTTTTT

D gene: .
clone size: few
V gene: TRBV11-2
J gene: TRBJ1-2
CDR3 protein: CASSTRGYGYTF
CDR3 DNA: TGTGCCAGCAGCACCCGAGGGTATGGCTACACCTTC

D gene: TRBD2
clone size: few
V gene: TRBV7-9
J gene: TRBJ2-4
CDR3 protein: CASSTPISGGAPKNIQYF
CDR3 DNA: TGTGCCAGCAGCACACCTATTAGCGGGGGGGCCCCCAAAAACATTCAGTACTTC